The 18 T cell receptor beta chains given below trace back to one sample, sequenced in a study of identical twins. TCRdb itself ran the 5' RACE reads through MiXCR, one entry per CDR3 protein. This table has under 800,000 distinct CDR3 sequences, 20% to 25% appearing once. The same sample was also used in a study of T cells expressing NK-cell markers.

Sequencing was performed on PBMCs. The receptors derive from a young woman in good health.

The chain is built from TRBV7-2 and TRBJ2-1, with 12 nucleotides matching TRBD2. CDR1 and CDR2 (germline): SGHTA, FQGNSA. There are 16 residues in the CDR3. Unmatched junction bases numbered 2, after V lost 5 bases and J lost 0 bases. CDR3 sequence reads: CASSPTSGSSYNEQFF. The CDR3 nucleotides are TGTGCCAGCAGCCCGACTAGCGGGAGCTCCTACAATGAGCAGTTCTTC.

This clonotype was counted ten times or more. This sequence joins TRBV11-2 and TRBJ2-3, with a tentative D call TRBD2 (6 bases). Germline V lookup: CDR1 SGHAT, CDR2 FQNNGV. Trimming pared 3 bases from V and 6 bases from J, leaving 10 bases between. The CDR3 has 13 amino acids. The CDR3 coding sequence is TGTGCCAGCAGCTTTAACCTAGCGGATACGCAGTATTTT. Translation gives CASSFNLADTQYF.

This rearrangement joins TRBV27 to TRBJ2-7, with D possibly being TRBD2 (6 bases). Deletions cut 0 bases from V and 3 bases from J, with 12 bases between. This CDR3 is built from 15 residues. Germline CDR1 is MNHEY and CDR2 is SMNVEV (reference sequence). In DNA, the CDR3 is TGTGCCAGCAGTTTATCAGGCGGGGTGTTCTACGAGCAGTACTTC. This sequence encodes CASSLSGGVFYEQYF.

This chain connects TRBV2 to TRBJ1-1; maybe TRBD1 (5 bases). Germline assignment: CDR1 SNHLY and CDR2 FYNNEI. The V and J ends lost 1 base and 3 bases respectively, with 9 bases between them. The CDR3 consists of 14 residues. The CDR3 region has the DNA TGTGCCAGCAGTGAAGTGGGGCGCGACACTGAAGCTTTCTTT. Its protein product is CASSEVGRDTEAFF.

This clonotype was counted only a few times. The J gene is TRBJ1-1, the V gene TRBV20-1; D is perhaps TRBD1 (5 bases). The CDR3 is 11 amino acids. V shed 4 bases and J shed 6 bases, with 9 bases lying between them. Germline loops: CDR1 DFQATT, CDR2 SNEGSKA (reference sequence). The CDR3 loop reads CSAMGDAEAFF. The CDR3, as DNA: TGCAGTGCTATGGGGGACGCTGAAGCTTTCTTT.

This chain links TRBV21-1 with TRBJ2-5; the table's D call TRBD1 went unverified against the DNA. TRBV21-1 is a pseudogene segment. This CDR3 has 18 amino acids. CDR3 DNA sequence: TGTGCCAGCAGCAACGCCGGGACAGGGGCTTTGTACCAAGAGACCCAGTACTTC. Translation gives CASSNAGTGALYQETQYF.

In DNA, the CDR3 is TGTGCCAGCAGCTTAGGGACAGGGCTGGCAGATACGCAGTATTTT. Translating gives CASSLGTGLADTQYF. This chain uses TRBV11-3 with TRBJ2-3; 8 bases line up with TRBD1. Trimming took 1 base from V and 4 from J; bases not matched to a gene: 4. This CDR3 region has 15 residues. Germline V gene data show CDR1 as SGHNT and CDR2 as YENEEA.

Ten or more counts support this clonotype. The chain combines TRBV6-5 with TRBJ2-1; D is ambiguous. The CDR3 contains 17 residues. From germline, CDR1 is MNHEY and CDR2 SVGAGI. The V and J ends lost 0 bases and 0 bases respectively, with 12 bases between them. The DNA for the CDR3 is TGTGCCAGCAGTTACTCGCGGCTCCTCAGCTCCTACAATGAGCAGTTCTTC. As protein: CASSYSRLLSSYNEQFF.

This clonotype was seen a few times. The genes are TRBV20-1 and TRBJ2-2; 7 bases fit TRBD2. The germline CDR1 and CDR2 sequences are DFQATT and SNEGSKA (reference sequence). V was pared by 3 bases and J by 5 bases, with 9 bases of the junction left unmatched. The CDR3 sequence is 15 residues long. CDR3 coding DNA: TGCAGTGCTAGTTCGACTAGCCGTTCGACCGGGGAGCTGTTTTTT. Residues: CSASSTSRSTGELFF.

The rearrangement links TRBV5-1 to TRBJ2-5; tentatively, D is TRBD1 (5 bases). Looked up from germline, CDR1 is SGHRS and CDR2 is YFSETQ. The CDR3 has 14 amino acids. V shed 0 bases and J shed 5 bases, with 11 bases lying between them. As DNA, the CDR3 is TGCGCCAGCAGCTTGGAGGGGCGCAGGGAGACCCAGTACTTC. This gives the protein CASSLEGRRETQYF.

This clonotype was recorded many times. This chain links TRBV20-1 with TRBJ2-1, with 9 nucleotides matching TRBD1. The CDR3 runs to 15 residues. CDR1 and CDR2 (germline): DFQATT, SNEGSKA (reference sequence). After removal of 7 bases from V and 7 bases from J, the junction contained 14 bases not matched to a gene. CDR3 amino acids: CSGVTPGQGMNEQFF. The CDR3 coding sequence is TGCAGTGGGGTAACGCCGGGACAGGGCATGAATGAGCAGTTCTTC.

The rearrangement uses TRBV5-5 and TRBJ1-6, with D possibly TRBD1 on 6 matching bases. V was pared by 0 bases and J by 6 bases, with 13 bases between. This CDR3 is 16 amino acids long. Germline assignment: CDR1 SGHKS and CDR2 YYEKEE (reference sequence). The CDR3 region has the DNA TGTGCCAGCAGCTTGGCCGGGGGGCTATCTAATTCACCCCTCCACTTT. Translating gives CASSLAGGLSNSPLHF.

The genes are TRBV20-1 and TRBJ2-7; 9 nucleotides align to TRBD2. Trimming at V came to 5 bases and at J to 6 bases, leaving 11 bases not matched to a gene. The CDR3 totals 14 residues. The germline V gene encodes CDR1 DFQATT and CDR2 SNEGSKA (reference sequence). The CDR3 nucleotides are TGCAGTGCTGGCTATGCTAGCGGGAATTTCGAGCAGTACTTC. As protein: CSAGYASGNFEQYF.

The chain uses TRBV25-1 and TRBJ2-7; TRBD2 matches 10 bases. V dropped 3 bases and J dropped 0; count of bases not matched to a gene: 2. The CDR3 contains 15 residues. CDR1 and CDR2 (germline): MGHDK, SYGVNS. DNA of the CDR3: TGTGCCAGCAGTGAGCTAGCGGGGGCCTCCTACGAGCAGTACTTC. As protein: CASSELAGASYEQYF.

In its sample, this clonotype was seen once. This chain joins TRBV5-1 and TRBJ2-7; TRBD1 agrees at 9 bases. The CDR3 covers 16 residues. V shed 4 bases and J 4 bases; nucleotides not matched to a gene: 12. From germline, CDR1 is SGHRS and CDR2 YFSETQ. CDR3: CASSEGTGLSNYEQYF. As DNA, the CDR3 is TGCGCCAGCAGCGAAGGGACAGGGCTTTCCAATTACGAGCAGTACTTC.

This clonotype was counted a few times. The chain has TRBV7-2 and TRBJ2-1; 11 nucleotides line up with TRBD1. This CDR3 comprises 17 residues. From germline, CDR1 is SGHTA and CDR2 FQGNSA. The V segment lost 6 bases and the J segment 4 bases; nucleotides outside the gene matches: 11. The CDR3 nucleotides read TGTGCCAGCAGAAAGCCGACCGGGACAGGGGGTTACAATGAGCAGTTCTTC. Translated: CASRKPTGTGGYNEQFF.

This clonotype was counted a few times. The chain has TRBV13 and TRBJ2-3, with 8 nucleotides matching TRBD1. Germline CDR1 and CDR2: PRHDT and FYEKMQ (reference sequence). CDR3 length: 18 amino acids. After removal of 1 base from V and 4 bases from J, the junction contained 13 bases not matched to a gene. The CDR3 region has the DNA TGTGCCAGCAGCTTAGTAGGGACAGGCGACCTCTTGGCAGATACGCAGTATTTT. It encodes CASSLVGTGDLLADTQYF.

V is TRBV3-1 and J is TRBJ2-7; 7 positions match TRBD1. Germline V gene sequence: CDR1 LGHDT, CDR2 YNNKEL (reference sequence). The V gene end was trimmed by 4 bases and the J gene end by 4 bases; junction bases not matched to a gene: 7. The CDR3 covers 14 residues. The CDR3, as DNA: TGTGCCAGCAGCCCCATGACAGGGTATTACGAGCAGTACTTC. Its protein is CASSPMTGYYEQYF.